One sample yielded the 11 T cell receptor beta chains listed below, sequenced in a study of neurological immune-mediated disorders. MiXCR, applied by TCRdb to the 5' RACE reads, yields one record per CDR3 protein. This table holds 84,000 or so distinct CDR3 sequences, 10% to 13% found once. Sequenced: PBMCs. Receptors were obtained from a man aged 35 to 55 in good health.

This clonotype has a count of ten or more. The chain recombines TRBV7-3 with TRBJ2-7; no clear D gene. This CDR3 is built from 14 residues. Trimming shortened V by 2 bases and J by 2 bases, and 10 bases separated the two germline ends. Germline CDR1 SGHTA, CDR2 FQGTGA. The CDR3 DNA reads TGTGCCAGCAGCTTAGAGGCCGGTGCCTACGAGCAGTACTTC. It codes for CASSLEAGAYEQYF.

This clonotype was counted many times. V is TRBV12-3 or TRBV12-4 and J is TRBJ2-3, with D unclear. The CDR3 length is 12 residues. V was shortened by 0 bases and J by 5 bases, with 3 bases between the two germline ends. CDR3 in DNA: TGTGCCAGCAGTTTAGCCCTAGATACGCAGTATTTT. This encodes CASSLALDTQYF.

This clonotype came up many times. This chain uses TRBV4-2 with TRBJ2-7; no clear D gene. This CDR3 is 16 amino acids long. CDR1 LGHNA and CDR2 YNFKEQ come from the germline V gene. V was pared by 1 base and J by 3 bases, with 16 bases between. The CDR3 bases are TGTGCCAGCAGCCAAGTTAGAAGTCAGTCGCACTACGAGCAGTACTTC. Amino acid sequence: CASSQVRSQSHYEQYF.

At least ten counts were recorded for this clonotype. The chain recombines TRBV5-1 with TRBJ2-7, with D possibly TRBD2 on 6 matching bases. V gave up 0 bases and J gave up 2 bases, with 9 bases separating them. This CDR3 spans 14 amino acids. Germline V lookup: CDR1 SGHRS, CDR2 YFSETQ. The CDR3 nucleotides are TGCGCCAGCAGCTTGGACGGGGGTACCTACGAGCAGTACTTC. The encoded protein is CASSLDGGTYEQYF.

This clonotype was recorded many times. The chain combines TRBV9 with TRBJ2-1; D gene uncertain. The CDR3 contains 12 residues. CDR1 and CDR2 from the germline V gene are SGDLS and YYNGEE. V gave up 3 bases and J gave up 4 bases, with 5 bases separating them. Here the CDR3 DNA reads TGTGCCAGCAGCGAGGGATACAATGAGCAGTTCTTC. Amino acids: CASSEGYNEQFF. The full variable domain, rest sourced from reference TRBV9 and TRBJ2-1, is DSGVTQTPKHLITATGQRVTLRCSPRSGDLSVYWYQQSLDQGLQFLIQYYNGEERAKGNILERFSAQQFPDLHSELNLSSLELGDSALYFCASSEGYNEQFFGPGTRLTVL.

At least ten counts were recorded for this clonotype. This may stem from a read error, because a much larger clone lies one nucleotide away. The V gene is TRBV7-2, the J gene TRBJ2-7, with no clear D. CDR3 length: 11 residues. The germline CDR1 and CDR2 sequences are SGHTA and FQGNSA. Trimming cost V 5 bases and J 2 bases, with 4 bases left between them. CDR3 in DNA: TGTGCCAGCAGCGCCGCCTACGAGCAGTACTTC. Translation gives CASSAAYEQYF.

The chain carries TRBV28 and TRBJ2-1; 7 bases line up with TRBD2. The germline CDR1 and CDR2 sequences are MDHEN and SYDVKM. This CDR3 is 17 amino acids long. Trimming removed 3 bases from V and 1 base from J; junction bases left unmatched: 9. The CDR3 reads CASSFLSSGTSYNEQFF. In DNA, the CDR3 is TGTGCCAGCAGTTTTTTGTCTAGCGGAACTTCCTACAATGAGCAGTTCTTC.

This clonotype was seen at least ten times. J is TRBJ2-6 and V is TRBV28; 14 bases align to TRBD2. The CDR3 covers 17 residues. The germline V gene has CDR1 MDHEN and CDR2 SYDVKM. Unmatched junction bases numbered 5, after V lost 8 bases and J lost 2 bases. This CDR3 is CASGLAGGLPGANVLTF. CDR3 DNA: TGTGCCAGCGGACTAGCGGGAGGCCTCCCTGGGGCCAACGTCCTGACTTTC.

This clonotype has a count of ten or more. This chain joins TRBV7-9 and TRBJ1-1, with D possibly matching TRBD1 (5 bases). The CDR3 totals 14 residues. Germline V CDR1 and CDR2: SEHNR, FQNEAQ (reference sequence). V was trimmed by 6 bases and J by 3 bases, leaving 14 bases between them. For the CDR3, the DNA is TGTGCCAGCAGTCCCTCAGGGCGGGACACTGAAGCTTTCTTT. This gives the protein CASSPSGRDTEAFF.

This clonotype has ten or more counts. The rearrangement uses TRBV9 and TRBJ2-2; D is tentatively TRBD1 or TRBD2 (6 bases each). V lost 3 bases, J lost 6 bases, and 9 bases lay in between. Germline V lookup: CDR1 SGDLS, CDR2 YYNGEE. The CDR3 totals 13 residues. The chain's CDR3 is CASSAEGAGELFF. The CDR3, as DNA: TGTGCCAGCAGCGCGGAGGGGGCCGGGGAGCTGTTTTTT.

The sample holds many counts of this clonotype. The chain uses TRBV6-1 and TRBJ1-5; D gene unclear. V lost 7 bases and J 4 bases, leaving 14 bases between the germline ends. Germline V gene sequence: CDR1 MNHNS, CDR2 SASEGT. The CDR3 totals 14 residues. The CDR3 nucleotides read TGTGCCAGCAACCCGGGATTTTTTAATCAGCCCCAGCATTTT. It specifies CASNPGFFNQPQHF.